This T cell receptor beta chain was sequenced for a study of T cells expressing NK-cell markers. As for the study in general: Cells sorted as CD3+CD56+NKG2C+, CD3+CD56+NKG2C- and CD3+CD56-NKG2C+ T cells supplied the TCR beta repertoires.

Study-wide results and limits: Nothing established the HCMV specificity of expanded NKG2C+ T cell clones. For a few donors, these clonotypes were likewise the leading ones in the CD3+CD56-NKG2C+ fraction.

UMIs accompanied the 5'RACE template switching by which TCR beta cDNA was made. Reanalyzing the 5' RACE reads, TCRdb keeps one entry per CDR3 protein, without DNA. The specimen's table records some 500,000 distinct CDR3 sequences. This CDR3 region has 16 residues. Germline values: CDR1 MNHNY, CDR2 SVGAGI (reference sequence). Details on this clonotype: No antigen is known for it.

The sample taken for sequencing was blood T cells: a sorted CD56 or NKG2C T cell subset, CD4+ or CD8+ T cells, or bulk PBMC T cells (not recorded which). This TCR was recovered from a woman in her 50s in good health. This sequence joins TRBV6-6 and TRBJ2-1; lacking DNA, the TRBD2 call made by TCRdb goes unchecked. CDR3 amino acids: CASSRPGLAGEYEQFF.